This is a list of T cell receptor beta chains from one sample in a study of shared clonotypes between healthy human individuals. TCRdb's copy holds only in-frame clones and misses some; the assay was immunoSEQ multiplex PCR. The table includes 450,000 to 500,000 clones, around four fifths detected once. Sequences were obtained from PBMCs. These receptors were taken from a middle-aged woman in good health. Some clones in this sample may be carry-over from other donors' samples. The CDR3 runs from the conserved cysteine through the conserved F or W. D genes are given only for firm matches. Clone size is stated in some rows and not others, as once, few, many or a class when expanded.

d_call	v_call	j_call	clone_size	cdr3_nt	cdr3_aa
.	TRBV6-1	TRBJ2-7	.	TGTGCCAGCAGTTTCCTCCGCTACTCACCCTACGAGCAGTACTTC	CASSFLRYSPYEQYF
.	TRBV27	TRBJ2-7	.	TGTGCCAGCAGATTCGGGGTGGGCCCGCCCCCCTACAACCAAACTAAATACGAGCAGTACTTC	CASRFGVGPPPYNQTKYEQYF
.	TRBV6-5	TRBJ2-5	.	TGTGCCAGCAGTTACACTCCGGGAGAGACCCAGTACTTC	CASSYTPGETQYF
TRBD2	TRBV6-4	TRBJ2-1	few	TGTGCCAGCAGTGACTCTGCGGGACTAAGCAATGAGCAGTTCTTC	CASSDSAGLSNEQFF
.	TRBV6-1	TRBJ2-7	.	TGTGCCAGCAGAGAACTTTGGAACTCCTACGAGCAGTACTTC	CASRELWNSYEQYF
.	TRBV28	TRBJ1-4	.	TGTGCCAGCAGCCTTCCCGGAAGACCTAATGAAAAACTGTTTTTT	CASSLPGRPNEKLFF
.	TRBV30	TRBJ2-5	.	TGTGCTGGGGGAAGGGAGACCCAGTACTTC	CAGGRETQYF
.	TRBV7-2	TRBJ2-7	.	TGTGCCAGCAGCCGTGGACGGATATCCTACGAGCAGTACTTC	CASSRGRISYEQYF
TRBD1	TRBV19	TRBJ1-6	.	TGTGCCAGTAGTATTATCAGCGGGACAGGGGACAATTCACCCCTCCACTTT	CASSIISGTGDNSPLHF
.	TRBV11-3	TRBJ2-1	.	TGTGCCAGCAGCCCAGGGGGGACTGTCAATGAGCAGTTCTTC	CASSPGGTVNEQFF
.	TRBV11-2	TRBJ1-6	.	TGTGCCAGCAGCTTTTCGGGGTTCCATTCACCCCTCCACTTT	CASSFSGFHSPLHF
.	TRBV19	TRBJ2-7	few	TGTGCCAGTAGTATGTTTAGCGGGACAGTCGACGAGCAGTACTTC	CASSMFSGTVDEQYF
TRBD2	TRBV5-1	TRBJ2-3	.	TGCGCCAGCAGCTTGGCCGCTAGCGGGGTCACAGATACGCAGTATTTT	CASSLAASGVTDTQYF
.	TRBV6-1	TRBJ1-5	.	TGTGCCAGCAAGGGGCAGGGCTATGCGGGACAGCCCCAGCATTTT	CASKGQGYAGQPQHF
.	TRBV5-4	TRBJ2-1	.	TGTGCCAGCAGCTTGTTTGGTAATGGCGATGAGCAGTTCTTC	CASSLFGNGDEQFF